These 21 T cell receptor beta chains came from one sample sequenced in a study of blood T cell repertoires in COVID-19. Profiling relied on immunoSEQ multiplex PCR, and the TCRdb table lists in-frame clones only, not all of them. Of 260,000 or so clones in the sample, around 88% were seen once. Sequenced input: PBMCs or T cells enriched from blood (not recorded which). These receptor sequences come from a woman aged 40 to 49 with acute COVID-19.

The chain employs TRBV7-2 and TRBJ1-5, with 7 bases fitting TRBD1. V shed 1 base and J 0 bases; nucleotides not matched to a gene: 6. The CDR3 loop spans 17 amino acids. Germline CDR1 and CDR2: SGHTA and FQGNSA. The CDR3 region is CASSLEDRTYSNQPQHF. The CDR3 DNA sequence: TGTGCCAGCAGCTTAGAGGACAGGACATATAGCAATCAGCCCCAGCATTTT. The whole variable domain, filled in from reference TRBV7-2 and TRBJ1-5, reads GAGVSQSPSNKVTEKGKDVELRCDPISGHTALYWYRQSLGQGLEFLIYFQGNSAPDKSGLPSDRFSAERTGGSVSTLTIQRTQQEDSAVYLCASSLEDRTYSNQPQHFGDGTRLSIL.

The CDR3 spells CASSLSGQGAHEQYF. The CDR3 DNA is TGTGCCAGCAGTTTATCGGGACAGGGGGCCCACGAGCAGTACTTC. V is TRBV28 and J is TRBJ2-7; 12 bases align to TRBD1. Trimming removed 1 base from V and 5 bases from J; junction bases left unmatched: 3. Germline CDR1 and CDR2: MDHEN and SYDVKM. This CDR3 region has 15 residues.

In its sample, this clone was seen a few times. The chain joins TRBV15 to TRBJ2-3, with 7 bases fitting TRBD2. The CDR3 loop spans 18 amino acids. Unmatched junction bases numbered 12, after V lost 3 bases and J lost 0 bases. Germline values: CDR1 LNHNV, CDR2 YYDKDF (reference sequence). For the CDR3, the DNA is TGTGCCACCAGCAGGCGGGTAGCGGGCCATTCTAGCACAGATACGCAGTATTTT. Translation gives CATSRRVAGHSSTDTQYF.

V gene TRBV19 combines with J gene TRBJ2-7; 7 nucleotides line up with TRBD1. Looked up from germline, CDR1 is LNHDA and CDR2 is SQIVND (reference sequence). V shed 5 bases and J 3 bases; nucleotides not matched to a gene: 10. This CDR3 is built from 15 residues. CDR3 loop: CASSSPGTDLYEQYF. As DNA, the CDR3 is TGTGCCAGTAGTTCCCCCGGGACAGATCTCTACGAGCAGTACTTC.

The chain is built from TRBV7-2 and TRBJ1-1; weak D call: TRBD1 (6 bases). The CDR3 length is 13 residues. The germline V and J ends were trimmed by 5 bases and 6 bases, with 13 bases remaining between them. The germline V gene encodes CDR1 SGHTA and CDR2 FQGNSA. CDR3 DNA sequence: TGTGCCAGCAGCCCTAGGGGGGGGGCTGAAGCTTTCTTT. This sequence encodes CASSPRGGAEAFF. Filled out from reference TRBV7-2 and TRBJ1-1, the complete variable domain reads GAGVSQSPSNKVTEKGKDVELRCDPISGHTALYWYRQSLGQGLEFLIYFQGNSAPDKSGLPSDRFSAERTGGSVSTLTIQRTQQEDSAVYLCASSPRGGAEAFFGQGTRLTVV.

The gene calls are TRBV5-4 and TRBJ1-3; D gene ambiguous. CDR1 and CDR2 from the germline V gene are SGHNT and YYREEE (reference sequence). This CDR3 has 12 residues. Trimming pared 7 bases from V and 0 bases from J, leaving 5 bases between. The CDR3 here is CASQNSGNTIYF. CDR3 coding DNA: TGTGCCAGCCAGAACTCTGGAAACACCATATATTTT.

This chain uses TRBV12-2 with TRBJ1-3. TRBV12-2 is a pseudogene locus. CDR3 length: 16 amino acids. CDR3: CASPVNHFYSGNTIYF. The CDR3 DNA reads TGTGCAAGTCCCGTAAACCATTTCTACTCTGGAAACACCATATATTTT.

This clone was seen a handful of times. This rearrangement joins TRBV7-9 to TRBJ1-1, with TRBD1 as a possible D gene (6 bases). The germline V gene encodes CDR1 SEHNR and CDR2 FQNEAQ (reference sequence). CDR3 length equals 14 residues. V lost 8 bases and J 0 bases, leaving 13 bases between the germline ends. The DNA of the CDR3 is TGTGCCAGCGCCCCGGACAGCCTGAACACTGAAGCTTTCTTT. It yields the protein CASAPDSLNTEAFF.

The chain uses TRBV6-5 and TRBJ1-2; D is ambiguous. Germline CDR1 is MNHEY and CDR2 is SVGAGI. CDR3 length equals 13 residues. The V gene lost 2 bases and the J gene lost 4 bases, with 8 bases spanning the gap. CDR3 amino acids: CASSYGLSYGYTF. The DNA for the CDR3 is TGTGCCAGCAGTTACGGTCTGAGCTATGGCTACACCTTC.

J is TRBJ1-1 and V is TRBV7-9; 7 nucleotides align to TRBD1. This CDR3 spans 16 amino acids. After removal of 5 bases from V and 6 bases from J, the junction contained 15 bases not matched to a gene. The V gene's germline CDR1 is SEHNR and CDR2 FQNEAQ (reference sequence). The CDR3 sequence is CASSPAPRQGSPEAFF. The DNA for the CDR3 is TGTGCCAGCAGCCCAGCCCCGCGACAGGGTTCCCCTGAAGCTTTCTTT.

V and J are TRBV19 and TRBJ2-1, with TRBD2 identical over 9 bases. Trimming removed 6 bases from V and 6 bases from J; junction bases left unmatched: 15. Germline CDR1 is LNHDA and CDR2 is SQIVND (reference sequence). This CDR3 has 17 residues. CDR3 protein: CASRRSWREGRFNEQFF. The CDR3 DNA sequence: TGTGCCAGTAGAAGGTCTTGGCGGGAGGGCCGCTTCAATGAGCAGTTCTTC.

The chain links TRBV5-4 to TRBJ1-5; TRBD1 matches 12 bases. V shed 0 bases, J shed 7 bases, and the junction held 5 bases outside the gene matches. This CDR3 has 16 amino acids. Germline V gives CDR1 SGHNT, CDR2 YYREEE (reference sequence). The CDR3 sequence: CASSLGGTGGLQPQHF. CDR3 DNA sequence: TGTGCCAGCAGCTTGGGGGGGACAGGGGGCCTCCAGCCCCAGCATTTT.

The chain recombines TRBV28 with TRBJ1-2; D remains unclear. The CDR3 spans 15 residues. The V and J ends lost 6 bases and 7 bases respectively, with 21 bases between them. From germline, CDR1 is MDHEN and CDR2 SYDVKM. The CDR3 DNA reads as TGTGCCAGCAGCCCCACGGGTCGAAGACGCCTTGGCTACACCTTC. It encodes CASSPTGRRRLGYTF.

Only a few counts were recorded for this clone. The chain is built from TRBV24-1 and TRBJ2-1; TRBD2 matches 12 bases. Germline values: CDR1 KGHDR, CDR2 SFDVKD. Trimming at V came to 4 bases and at J to 9 bases, leaving 15 bases not matched to a gene. The length of the CDR3 is 18 residues. The CDR3, as DNA: TGTGCCACCAGTGACGTCGCCGGGAGGACTAGCGGGAAGTTTGAGCAGTTCTTC. It codes for CATSDVAGRTSGKFEQFF.

The chain combines TRBV30 with TRBJ1-5, with a possible D match to TRBD1 (5 bases). V was shortened by 3 bases and J by 7 bases, with 16 bases between the two germline ends. The CDR3 contains 14 residues. Germline CDR1 is GTSNPN and CDR2 is SVGIG (reference sequence). In nucleotides, the CDR3 is TGTGCCTGGAGGACGGGGGGATCGGGGCAGCCCCAGCATTTT. Translated, it gives CAWRTGGSGQPQHF.

The chain employs TRBV20-1 and TRBJ1-4, with 10 nucleotides matching TRBD1. Trimming removed 3 bases from V and 15 bases from J; junction bases left unmatched: 7. The CDR3 totals 12 residues. The germline gives CDR1 DFQATT, CDR2 SNEGSKA (reference sequence). The CDR3 DNA follows: TGCAGTGCTAGTTGGGGACAGGGGAAAGTGTTTTTT. It yields the protein CSASWGQGKVFF.

This chain joins TRBV11-3 and TRBJ1-1; D uncertain. In germline, CDR1 is SGHNT, CDR2 YENEEA. This CDR3 has 12 amino acids. Trimming took off 3 bases at V and 2 bases at J, with 4 bases between the two ends. CDR3 region: CASSFPNTEAFF. As DNA, the CDR3 is TGTGCCAGCAGCTTTCCAAACACTGAAGCTTTCTTT.

CDR3 region: CASSQRQAAGEQYF. The CDR3 nucleotides are TGTGCCAGCAGCCAAAGACAGGCGGCTGGGGAGCAGTACTTC. V gene TRBV7-3 combines with J gene TRBJ2-7, with D perhaps matching TRBD1 (6 bases). The CDR3 sequence is 14 residues long. The germline V and J ends were trimmed by 5 bases and 7 bases, with 18 bases remaining between them. The germline V gene has CDR1 SGHTA and CDR2 FQGTGA.

The CDR3: CASRGYQETQYF. CDR3 in DNA: TGTGCCAGCCGGGGATACCAAGAGACCCAGTACTTC. The genes are TRBV6-5 and TRBJ2-5; tentatively, D is TRBD2 (5 bases). Germline CDR1 and CDR2: MNHEY and SVGAGI. Trimming took off 8 bases at V and 0 bases at J, with 7 bases between the two ends. CDR3 length: 12 amino acids.

The rearrangement links TRBV28 to TRBJ2-7; TRBD1 matches 7 bases. CDR3 length: 12 amino acids. After removal of 5 bases from V and 7 bases from J, the junction contained 5 bases not matched to a gene. Germline assignment: CDR1 MDHEN and CDR2 SYDVKM. CDR3 bases: TGTGCCAGCAGTAGAGACAGGGATGAGCAGTACTTC. It translates to CASSRDRDEQYF. Full variable domain (outside the CDR3, taken from reference TRBV28 and TRBJ2-7): DVKVTQSSRYLVKRTGEKVFLECVQDMDHENMFWYRQDPGLGLRLIYFSYDVKMKEKGDIPEGYSVSREKKERFSLILESASTNQTSMYLCASSRDRDEQYFGPGTRLTVT.

J is TRBJ2-7 and V is TRBV10-3, with D tentatively TRBD2 (5 bases). Between the trimmed V and J ends, which lost 6 bases and 4 bases, there was a span of 10 bases. CDR1 and CDR2 from the germline V gene are ENHRY and SYGVKD. The CDR3 spans 12 residues. DNA of the CDR3: TGTGCCATCAGGGACTTACAATACGAGCAGTACTTC. It specifies CAIRDLQYEQYF.